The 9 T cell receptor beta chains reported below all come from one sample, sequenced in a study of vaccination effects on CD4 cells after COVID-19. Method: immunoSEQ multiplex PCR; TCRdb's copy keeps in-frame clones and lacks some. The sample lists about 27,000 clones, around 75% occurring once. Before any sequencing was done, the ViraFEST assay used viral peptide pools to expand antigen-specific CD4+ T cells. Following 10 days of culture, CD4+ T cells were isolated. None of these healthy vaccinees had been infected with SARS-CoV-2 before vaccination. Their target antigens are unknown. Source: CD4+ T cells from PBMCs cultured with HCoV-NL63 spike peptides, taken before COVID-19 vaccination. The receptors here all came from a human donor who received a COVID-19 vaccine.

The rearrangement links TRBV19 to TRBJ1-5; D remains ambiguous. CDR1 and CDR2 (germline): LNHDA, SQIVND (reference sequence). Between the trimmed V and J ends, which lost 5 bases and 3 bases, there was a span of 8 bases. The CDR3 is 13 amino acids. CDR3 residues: CASSPPINQPQHF. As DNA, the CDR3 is TGTGCCAGTAGTCCCCCAATCAATCAGCCCCAGCATTTT.

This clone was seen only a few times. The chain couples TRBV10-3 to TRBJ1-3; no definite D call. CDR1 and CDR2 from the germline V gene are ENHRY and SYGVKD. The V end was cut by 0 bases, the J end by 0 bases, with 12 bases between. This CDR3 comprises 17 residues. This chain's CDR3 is CAISESDLRSSGNTIYF. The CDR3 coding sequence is TGTGCCATCAGTGAGTCAGACTTGAGGTCCTCTGGAAACACCATATATTTT.

The CDR3 reads CSAPFGETQYF. In DNA form, the CDR3 reads TGCAGTGCCCCTTTCGGGGAGACCCAGTACTTC. The chain employs TRBV20-1 and TRBJ2-5; no reliable D call. Germline CDR1 is DFQATT and CDR2 is SNEGSKA (reference sequence). The CDR3 extends over 11 amino acids. Trimming took 6 bases from V and 5 from J, leaving 10 bases between them.

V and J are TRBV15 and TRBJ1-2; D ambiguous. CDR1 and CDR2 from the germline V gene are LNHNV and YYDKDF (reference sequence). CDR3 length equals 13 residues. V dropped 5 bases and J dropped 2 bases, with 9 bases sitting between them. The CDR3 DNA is TGTGCCACCAGCCAGACACCGAACTATGGCTACACCTTC. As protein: CATSQTPNYGYTF.

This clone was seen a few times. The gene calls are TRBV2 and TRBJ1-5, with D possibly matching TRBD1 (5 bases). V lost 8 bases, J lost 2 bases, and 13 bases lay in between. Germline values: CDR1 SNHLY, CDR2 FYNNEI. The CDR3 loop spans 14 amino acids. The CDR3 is CASLMEGRNQPQHF. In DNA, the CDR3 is TGTGCCAGCCTGATGGAGGGGCGCAATCAGCCCCAGCATTTT.

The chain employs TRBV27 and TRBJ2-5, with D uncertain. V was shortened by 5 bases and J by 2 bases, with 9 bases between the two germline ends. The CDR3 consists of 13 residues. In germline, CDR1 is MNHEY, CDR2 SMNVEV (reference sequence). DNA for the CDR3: TGTGCCAGCAGTCCCCGGGCACAAGAGACCCAGTACTTC. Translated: CASSPRAQETQYF.

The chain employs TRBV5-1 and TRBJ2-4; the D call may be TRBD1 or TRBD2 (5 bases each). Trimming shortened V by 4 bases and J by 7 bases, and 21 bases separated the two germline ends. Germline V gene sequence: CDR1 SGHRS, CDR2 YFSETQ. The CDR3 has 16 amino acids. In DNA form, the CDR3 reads TGCGCCAGCAGCGTTGGTTGGGGGAGCAGCGATAACATTCAGTACTTC. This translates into CASSVGWGSSDNIQYF.

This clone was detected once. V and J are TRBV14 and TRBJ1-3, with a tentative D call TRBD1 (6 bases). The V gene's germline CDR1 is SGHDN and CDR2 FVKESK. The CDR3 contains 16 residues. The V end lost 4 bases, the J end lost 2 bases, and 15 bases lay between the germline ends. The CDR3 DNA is TGTGCCAGCAGCCGAACACAGGGAATTACTGGAAACACCATATATTTT. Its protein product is CASSRTQGITGNTIYF. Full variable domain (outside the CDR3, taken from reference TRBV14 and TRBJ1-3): EAGVTQFPSHSVIEKGQTVTLRCDPISGHDNLYWYRRVMGKEIKFLLHFVKESKQDESGMPNNRFLAERTGGTYSTLKVQPAELEDSGVYFCASSRTQGITGNTIYFGEGSWLTVV.

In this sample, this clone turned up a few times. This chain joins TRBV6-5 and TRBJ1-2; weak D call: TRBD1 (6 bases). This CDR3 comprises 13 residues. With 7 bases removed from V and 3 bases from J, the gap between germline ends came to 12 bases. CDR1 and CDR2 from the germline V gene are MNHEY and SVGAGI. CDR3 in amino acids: CASKGVGDYGYTF. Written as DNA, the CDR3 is TGTGCCAGCAAGGGGGTTGGGGACTATGGCTACACCTTC.